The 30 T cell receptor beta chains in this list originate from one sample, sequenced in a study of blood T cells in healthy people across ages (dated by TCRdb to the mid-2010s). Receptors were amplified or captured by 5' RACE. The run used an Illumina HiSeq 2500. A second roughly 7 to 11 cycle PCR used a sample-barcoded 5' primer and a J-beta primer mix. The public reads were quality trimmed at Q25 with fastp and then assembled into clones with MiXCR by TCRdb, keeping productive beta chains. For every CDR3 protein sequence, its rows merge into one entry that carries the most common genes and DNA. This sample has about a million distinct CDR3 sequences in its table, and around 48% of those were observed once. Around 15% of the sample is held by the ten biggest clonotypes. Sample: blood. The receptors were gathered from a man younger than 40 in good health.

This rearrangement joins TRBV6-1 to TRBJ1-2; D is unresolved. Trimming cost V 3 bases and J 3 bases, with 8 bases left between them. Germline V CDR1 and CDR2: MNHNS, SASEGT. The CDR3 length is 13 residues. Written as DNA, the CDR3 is TGTGCCAGCAGTGATACGGATCACTATGGCTACACCTTC. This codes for CASSDTDHYGYTF.

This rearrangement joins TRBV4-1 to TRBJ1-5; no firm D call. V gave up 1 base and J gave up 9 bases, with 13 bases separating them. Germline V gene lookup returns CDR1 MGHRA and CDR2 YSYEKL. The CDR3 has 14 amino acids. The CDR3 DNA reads TGCGCCAGCAGCCAAGTTTCCTCGGTGGGGCCCCAGCATTTT. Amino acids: CASSQVSSVGPQHF.

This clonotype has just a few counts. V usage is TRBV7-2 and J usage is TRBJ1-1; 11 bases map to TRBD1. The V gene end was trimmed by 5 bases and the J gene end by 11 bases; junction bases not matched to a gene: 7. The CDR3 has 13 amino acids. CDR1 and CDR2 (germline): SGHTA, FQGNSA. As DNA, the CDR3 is TGTGCCAGCAGCCGGACAGGGGGCGCAGGGGCTTTCTTT. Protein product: CASSRTGGAGAFF. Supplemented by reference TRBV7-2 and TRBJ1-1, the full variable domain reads GAGVSQSPSNKVTEKGKDVELRCDPISGHTALYWYRQSLGQGLEFLIYFQGNSAPDKSGLPSDRFSAERTGGSVSTLTIQRTQQEDSAVYLCASSRTGGAGAFFGQGTRLTVV.

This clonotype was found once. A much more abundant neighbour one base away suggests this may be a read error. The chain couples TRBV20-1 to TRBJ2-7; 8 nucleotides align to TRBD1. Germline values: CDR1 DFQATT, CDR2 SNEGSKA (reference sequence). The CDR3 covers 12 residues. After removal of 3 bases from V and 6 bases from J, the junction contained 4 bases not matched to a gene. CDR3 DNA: TGCAGTGCTAGGACAGGGGTATGCGAGCAGTACTTC. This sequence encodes CSARTGVCEQYF.

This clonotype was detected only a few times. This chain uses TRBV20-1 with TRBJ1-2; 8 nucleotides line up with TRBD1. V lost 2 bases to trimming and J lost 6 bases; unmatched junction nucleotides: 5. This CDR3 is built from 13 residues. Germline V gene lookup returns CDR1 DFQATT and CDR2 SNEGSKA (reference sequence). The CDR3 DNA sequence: TGCAGTGCTAGAAGGCGACAGGGGAATGGCTACACCTTC. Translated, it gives CSARRRQGNGYTF.

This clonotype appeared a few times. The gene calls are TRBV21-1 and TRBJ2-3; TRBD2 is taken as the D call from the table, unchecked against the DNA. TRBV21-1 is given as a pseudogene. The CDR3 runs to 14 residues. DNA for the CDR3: TGTGCCAGCAGCGGGGACTTACCCATAGATACGCAGTATTTT. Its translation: CASSGDLPIDTQYF.

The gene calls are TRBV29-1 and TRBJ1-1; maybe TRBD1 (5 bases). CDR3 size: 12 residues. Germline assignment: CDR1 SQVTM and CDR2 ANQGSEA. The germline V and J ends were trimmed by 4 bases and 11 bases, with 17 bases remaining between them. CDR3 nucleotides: TGCAGCGTTGTCGGTCCAGGGACGGAGGCTTTCTTT. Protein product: CSVVGPGTEAFF.

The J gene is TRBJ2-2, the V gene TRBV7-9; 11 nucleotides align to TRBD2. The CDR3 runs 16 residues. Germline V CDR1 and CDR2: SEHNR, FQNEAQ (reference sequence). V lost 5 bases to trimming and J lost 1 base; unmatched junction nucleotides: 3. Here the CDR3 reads CASSPGLAGNTGELFF. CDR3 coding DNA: TGTGCCAGCAGCCCTGGACTAGCGGGGAACACCGGGGAGCTGTTTTTT.

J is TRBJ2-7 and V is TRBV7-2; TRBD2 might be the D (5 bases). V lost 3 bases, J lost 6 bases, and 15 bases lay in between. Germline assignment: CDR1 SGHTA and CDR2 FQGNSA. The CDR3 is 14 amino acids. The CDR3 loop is CASSLTSSRGEQYF. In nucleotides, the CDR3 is TGTGCCAGCAGCTTGACTTCCAGTCGGGGCGAGCAGTACTTC.

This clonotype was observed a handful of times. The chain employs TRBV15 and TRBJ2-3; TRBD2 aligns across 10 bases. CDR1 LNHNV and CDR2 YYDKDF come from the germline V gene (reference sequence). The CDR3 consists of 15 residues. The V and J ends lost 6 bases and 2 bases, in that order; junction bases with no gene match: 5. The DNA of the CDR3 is TGTGCCACCAGTGGGCTAGCGGGGGACACAGATACGCAGTATTTT. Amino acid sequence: CATSGLAGDTDTQYF.

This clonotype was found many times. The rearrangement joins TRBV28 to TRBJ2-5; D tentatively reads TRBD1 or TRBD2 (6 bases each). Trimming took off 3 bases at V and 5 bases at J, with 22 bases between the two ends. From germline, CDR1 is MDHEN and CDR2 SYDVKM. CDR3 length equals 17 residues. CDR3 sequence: CASSFGSGETTGETQYF. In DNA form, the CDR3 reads TGTGCCAGCAGTTTTGGTAGCGGTGAGACAACAGGGGAGACCCAGTACTTC. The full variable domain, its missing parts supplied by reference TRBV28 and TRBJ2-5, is DVKVTQSSRYLVKRTGEKVFLECVQDMDHENMFWYRQDPGLGLRLIYFSYDVKMKEKGDIPEGYSVSREKKERFSLILESASTNQTSMYLCASSFGSGETTGETQYFGPGTRLLVL.

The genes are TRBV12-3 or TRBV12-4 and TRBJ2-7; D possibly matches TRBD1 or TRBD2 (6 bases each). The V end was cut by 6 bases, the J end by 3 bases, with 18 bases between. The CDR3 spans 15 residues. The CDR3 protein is CASSPDLGGFYEQYF. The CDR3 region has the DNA TGTGCCAGCAGCCCCGATCTAGGGGGGTTCTACGAGCAGTACTTC.

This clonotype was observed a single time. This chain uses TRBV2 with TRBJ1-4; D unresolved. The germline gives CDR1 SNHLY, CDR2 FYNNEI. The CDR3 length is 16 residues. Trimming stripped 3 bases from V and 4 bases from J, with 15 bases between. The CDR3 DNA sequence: TGTGCCAGCAGTGACCTTCCGGGGAGGTTTAATGAAAAACTGTTTTTT. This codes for CASSDLPGRFNEKLFF.

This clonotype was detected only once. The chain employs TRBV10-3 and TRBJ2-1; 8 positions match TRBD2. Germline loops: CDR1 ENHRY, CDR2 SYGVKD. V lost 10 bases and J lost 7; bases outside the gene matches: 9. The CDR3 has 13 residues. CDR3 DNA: TGTGCCACCGAGGCGGGAGGTTTTAATGAGCAGTTCTTC. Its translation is CATEAGGFNEQFF.

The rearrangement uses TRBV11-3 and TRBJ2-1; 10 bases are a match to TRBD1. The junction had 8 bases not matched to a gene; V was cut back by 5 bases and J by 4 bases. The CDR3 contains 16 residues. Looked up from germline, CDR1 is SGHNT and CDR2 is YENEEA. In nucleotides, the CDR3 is TGTGCCAGCAGCCATCGACAGGGGGCCGAGTACAATGAGCAGTTCTTC. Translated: CASSHRQGAEYNEQFF.

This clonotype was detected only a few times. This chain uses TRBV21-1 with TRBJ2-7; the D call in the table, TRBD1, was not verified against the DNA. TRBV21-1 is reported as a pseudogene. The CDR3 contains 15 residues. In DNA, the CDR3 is TGTGCCAGCAGCACAGGACAGATAGGGCGGTACGAGCAGTACTTC. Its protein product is CASSTGQIGRYEQYF.

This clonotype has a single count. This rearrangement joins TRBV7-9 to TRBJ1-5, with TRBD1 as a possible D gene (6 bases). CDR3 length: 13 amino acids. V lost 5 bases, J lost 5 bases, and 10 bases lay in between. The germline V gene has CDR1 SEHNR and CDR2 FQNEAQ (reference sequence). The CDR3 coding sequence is TGTGCCAGCAGCCGGGGGGCGGATCAGCCCCAGCATTTT. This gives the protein CASSRGADQPQHF. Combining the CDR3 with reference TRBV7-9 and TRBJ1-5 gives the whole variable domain DTGVSQNPRHKITKRGQNVTFRCDPISEHNRLYWYRQTLGQGPEFLTYFQNEAQLEKSRLLSDRFSAERPKGSFSTLEIQRTEQGDSAMYLCASSRGADQPQHFGDGTRLSIL.

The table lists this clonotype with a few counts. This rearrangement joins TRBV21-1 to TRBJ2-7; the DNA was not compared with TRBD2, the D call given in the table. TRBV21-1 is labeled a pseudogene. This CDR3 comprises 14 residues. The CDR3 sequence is CASSKGEGVCEQYF. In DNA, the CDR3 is TGTGCCAGCAGCAAAGGGGAGGGAGTCTGCGAGCAGTACTTC.

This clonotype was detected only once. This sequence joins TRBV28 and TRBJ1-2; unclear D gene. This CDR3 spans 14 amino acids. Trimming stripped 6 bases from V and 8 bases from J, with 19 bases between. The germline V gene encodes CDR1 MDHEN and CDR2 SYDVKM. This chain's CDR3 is CASRRPDSPGGYTF. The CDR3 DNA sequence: TGTGCCAGCAGAAGGCCGGACTCTCCGGGGGGCTACACCTTC.

In DNA, the CDR3 is TGTGCCAGCAGCCGTGGGGCAGGGGATGGCTACACCTTC. This encodes CASSRGAGDGYTF. The V gene is TRBV5-6, the J gene TRBJ1-2; TRBD1 might be the D (6 bases). Germline values: CDR1 SGHDT, CDR2 YYEEEE. The V end lost 4 bases, the J end lost 6 bases, and 13 bases lay between the germline ends. The CDR3 loop spans 13 amino acids.

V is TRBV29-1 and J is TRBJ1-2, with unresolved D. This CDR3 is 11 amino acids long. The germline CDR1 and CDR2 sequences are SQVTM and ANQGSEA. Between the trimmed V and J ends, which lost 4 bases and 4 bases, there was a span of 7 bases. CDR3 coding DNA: TGCAGCGTTGTACGGGCCTATGGCTACACCTTC. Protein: CSVVRAYGYTF.

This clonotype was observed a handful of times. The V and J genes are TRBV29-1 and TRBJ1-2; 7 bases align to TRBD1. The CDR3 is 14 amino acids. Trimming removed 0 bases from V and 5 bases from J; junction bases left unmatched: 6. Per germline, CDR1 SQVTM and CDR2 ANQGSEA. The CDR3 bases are TGCAGCGTTGAAGAGGCAGGGGGTGGGTATGGCTACACCTTC. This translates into CSVEEAGGGYGYTF. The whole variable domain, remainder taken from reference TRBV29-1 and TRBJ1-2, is SAVISQKPSRDICQRGTSLTIQCQVDSQVTMMFWYRQQPGQSLTLIATANQGSEATYESGFVIDKFPISRPNLTFSTLTVSNMSPEDSSIYLCSVEEAGGGYGYTFGSGTRLTVV.

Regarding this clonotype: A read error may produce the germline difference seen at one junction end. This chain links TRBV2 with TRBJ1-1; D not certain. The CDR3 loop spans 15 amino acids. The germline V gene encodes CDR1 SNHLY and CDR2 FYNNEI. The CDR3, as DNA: TGTGCCAGCAGTGAAGGGAGGGTCGGAAACACTGAAGTTTTCTTT. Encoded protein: CASSEGRVGNTEVFF.

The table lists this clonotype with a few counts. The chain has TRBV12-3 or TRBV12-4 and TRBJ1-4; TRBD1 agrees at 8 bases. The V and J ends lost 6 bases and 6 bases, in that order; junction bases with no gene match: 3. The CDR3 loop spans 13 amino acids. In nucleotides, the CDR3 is TGTGCCAGCAGGACAGGGGAGGATGAAAAACTGTTTTTT. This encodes CASRTGEDEKLFF.

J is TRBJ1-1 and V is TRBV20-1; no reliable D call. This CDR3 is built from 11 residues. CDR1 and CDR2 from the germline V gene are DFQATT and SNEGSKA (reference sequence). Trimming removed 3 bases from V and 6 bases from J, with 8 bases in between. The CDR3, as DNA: TGCAGTGCTAGGGATACTCCTGAAGCTTTCTTT. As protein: CSARDTPEAFF.

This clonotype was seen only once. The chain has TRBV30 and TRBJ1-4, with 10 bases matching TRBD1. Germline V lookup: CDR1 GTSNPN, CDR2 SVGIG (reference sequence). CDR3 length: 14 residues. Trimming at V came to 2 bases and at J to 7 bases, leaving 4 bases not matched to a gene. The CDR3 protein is CAWSIGQGGEKLFF. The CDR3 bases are TGTGCCTGGAGTATCGGACAGGGGGGTGAAAAACTGTTTTTT.

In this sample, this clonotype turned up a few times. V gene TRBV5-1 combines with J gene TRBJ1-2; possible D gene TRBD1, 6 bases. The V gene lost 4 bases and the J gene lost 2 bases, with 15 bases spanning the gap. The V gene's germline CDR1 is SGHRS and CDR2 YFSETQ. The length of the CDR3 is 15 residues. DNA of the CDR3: TGCGCCAGCAGCCCCTACAACACAGGGAACTATGGCTACACCTTC. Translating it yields CASSPYNTGNYGYTF. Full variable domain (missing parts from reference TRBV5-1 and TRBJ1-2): KAGVTQTPRYLIKTRGQQVTLSCSPISGHRSVSWYQQTPGQGLQFLFEYFSETQRNKGNFPGRFSGRQFSNSRSEMNVSTLELGDSALYLCASSPYNTGNYGYTFGSGTRLTVV.

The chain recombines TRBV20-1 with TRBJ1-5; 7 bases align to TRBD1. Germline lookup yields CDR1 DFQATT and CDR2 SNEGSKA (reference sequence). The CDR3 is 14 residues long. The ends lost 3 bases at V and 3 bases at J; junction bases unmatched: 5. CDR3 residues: CSARSGTVNQPQHF. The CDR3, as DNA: TGCAGTGCTAGGTCCGGGACAGTCAATCAGCCCCAGCATTTT.

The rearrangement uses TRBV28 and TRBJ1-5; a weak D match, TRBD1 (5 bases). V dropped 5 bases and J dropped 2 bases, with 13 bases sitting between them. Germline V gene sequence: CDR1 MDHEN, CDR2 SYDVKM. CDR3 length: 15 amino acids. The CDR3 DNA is TGTGCCAGCAGTCTACAAATGGGGGGCAATCAGCCCCAGCATTTT. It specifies CASSLQMGGNQPQHF. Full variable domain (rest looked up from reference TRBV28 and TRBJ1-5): DVKVTQSSRYLVKRTGEKVFLECVQDMDHENMFWYRQDPGLGLRLIYFSYDVKMKEKGDIPEGYSVSREKKERFSLILESASTNQTSMYLCASSLQMGGNQPQHFGDGTRLSIL.

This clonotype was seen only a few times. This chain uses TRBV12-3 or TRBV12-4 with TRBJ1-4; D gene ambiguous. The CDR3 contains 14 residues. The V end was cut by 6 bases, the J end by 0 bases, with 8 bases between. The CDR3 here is CASSEGSTNEKLFF. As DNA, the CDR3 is TGTGCCAGCAGCGAGGGATCAACTAATGAAAAACTGTTTTTT.